The 3 T cell receptor beta chains below were found in one sample sequenced in a study of blood T cell repertoires in COVID-19 (dated by TCRdb to about 2020). The library relied on the immunoSEQ multiplex PCR assay. TCRdb took over this immuneACCESS table, retaining in-frame rearrangements with V and J assigned. Such tables are incomplete; in checked studies, under half of the missing clones stem from an unresolved V gene, and the remainder is unexplained. The sample profile shows some 200,000 clones; roughly 82% of them were found once. The ten largest clones represent approximately 13% of the sample. Specimen: peripheral blood. The receptors derive from a human donor in a cohort sampled during active COVID-19.

The rearrangement joins TRBV6-5 to TRBJ2-7, with TRBD1 matching over 7 bases. This CDR3 region has 16 residues. Trimming cost V 0 bases and J 0 bases; bases outside gene matches: 5. Germline CDR1 is MNHEY and CDR2 is SVGAGI. CDR3: CASSYSKGAISYEQYF. The CDR3 nucleotides read TGTGCCAGCAGTTACTCAAAGGGGGCCATCTCCTACGAGCAGTACTTC.

The chain recombines TRBV11-2 with TRBJ2-1; D is undetermined. This CDR3 is built from 15 residues. V was pared by 0 bases and J by 3 bases, with 9 bases between. From germline, CDR1 is SGHAT and CDR2 FQNNGV. DNA of the CDR3: TGTGCCAGCAGCTTAGATAGTCGATACTACAATGAGCAGTTCTTC. Its protein product is CASSLDSRYYNEQFF.

The CDR3 here is CAWSYGGYEQYF. CDR3 in DNA: TGTGCCTGGAGTTACGGGGGCTACGAGCAGTACTTC. The chain has TRBV30 and TRBJ2-7, with D possibly matching TRBD2 (6 bases). The V gene's germline CDR1 is GTSNPN and CDR2 SVGIG (reference sequence). The germline V and J ends were trimmed by 2 bases and 3 bases, with 8 bases remaining between them. The CDR3 extends over 12 amino acids.